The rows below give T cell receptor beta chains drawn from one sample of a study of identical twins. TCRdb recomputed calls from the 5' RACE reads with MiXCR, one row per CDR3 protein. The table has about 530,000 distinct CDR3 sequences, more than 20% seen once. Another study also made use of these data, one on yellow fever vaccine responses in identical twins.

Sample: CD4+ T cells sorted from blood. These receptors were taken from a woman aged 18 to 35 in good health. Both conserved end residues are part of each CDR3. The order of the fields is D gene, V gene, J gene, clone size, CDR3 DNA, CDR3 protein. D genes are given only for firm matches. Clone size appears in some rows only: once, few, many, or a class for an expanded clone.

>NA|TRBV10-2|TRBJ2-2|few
TGCGCCAGCAGCCGCCAGTCGGGGGGCACGGGCACCGGGGAGCTGTTTTTT
CASSRQSGGTGTGELFF
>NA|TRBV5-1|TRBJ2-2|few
TGCGCCAGCAGCTTACAGGAGGCGAACACCGGGGAGCTGTTTTTT
CASSLQEANTGELFF
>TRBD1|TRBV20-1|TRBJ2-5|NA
TGCAGTGCTAAACAGGGGTCAGAGACCCAGTACTTC
CSAKQGSETQYF
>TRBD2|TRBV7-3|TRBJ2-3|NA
TGTGCCAGCAGCCCAGGACTAGACTCAGATACGCAGTATTTT
CASSPGLDSDTQYF
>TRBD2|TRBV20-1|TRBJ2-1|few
TGCAGTGCCGGCAGACTAGCGGGAGTAGTCTATGAGCAGTTCTTC
CSAGRLAGVVYEQFF
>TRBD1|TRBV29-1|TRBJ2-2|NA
TGCAGCGTGGACAGGGGGAACACCGGGGAGCTGTTTTTT
CSVDRGNTGELFF
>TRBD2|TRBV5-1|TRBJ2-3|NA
TGCGCCAGCAGCTTGGCCAGGAGCGGGGGAGGAGATACGCAGTATTTT
CASSLARSGGGDTQYF
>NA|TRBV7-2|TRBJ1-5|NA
TGTGCCAGCAGCACCAATAGCAATCAGCCCCAGCATTTT
CASSTNSNQPQHF
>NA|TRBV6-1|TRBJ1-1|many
TGTGCCAGCATGGGACGGGGGGCTGGGAACACTGAAGCTTTCTTT
CASMGRGAGNTEAFF
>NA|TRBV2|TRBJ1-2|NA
TGTGCCAGCAGTGAACAGTACTATGGCTACACCTTC
CASSEQYYGYTF
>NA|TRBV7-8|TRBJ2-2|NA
TGTGCCAGCAGCTCCCCACTGAACGGGGAGCTGTTTTTT
CASSSPLNGELFF
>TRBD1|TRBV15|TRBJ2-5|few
TGTGCCACCAGCCGACACAGGGGGAGCGAAGAGACCCAGTACTTC
CATSRHRGSEETQYF
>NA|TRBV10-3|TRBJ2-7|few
TGTGCCATCAGCGTTGCAATCCTCTACTCCTACGAGCAGTACTTC
CAISVAILYSYEQYF
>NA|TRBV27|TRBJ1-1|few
TGTGCCAGCAGTTTGGCGGGTTACTCCACTGAAGCTTTCTTT
CASSLAGYSTEAFF
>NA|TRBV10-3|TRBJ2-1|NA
TGTGCCATCAAGGGCGGGCTCTACAATGAGCAGTTCTTC
CAIKGGLYNEQFF
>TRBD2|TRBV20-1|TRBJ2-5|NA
TGCAGTGCTAGAGAGCCCCACCCGACTAGCGGGGGGACTAGGACTAGGTCAGAGACCCAGTACTTC
CSAREPHPTSGGTRTRSETQYF
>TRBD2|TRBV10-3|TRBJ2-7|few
TGTGCCGTCTCACTAGCGGGGAACGAGCAGTACTTC
CAVSLAGNEQYF
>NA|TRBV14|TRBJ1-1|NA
TGTGCCAGCAGCCCCAGACCCTCCGGCGGGACTGAAGCTTTCTTT
CASSPRPSGGTEAFF
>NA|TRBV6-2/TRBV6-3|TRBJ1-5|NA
TGTGCCAGCAGTTGGGGTGGACGGCCCGATCAGCCCCAGCATTTT
CASSWGGRPDQPQHF
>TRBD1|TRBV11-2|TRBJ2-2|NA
TGTGCCAGCAGCTTAGATCTGGGACAGCCCACCGGGGAGCTGTTTTTT
CASSLDLGQPTGELFF
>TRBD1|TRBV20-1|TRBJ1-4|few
TGCAGTGCTAGAGATCAAGGACAGGGCAATGAAAAACTGTTTTTT
CSARDQGQGNEKLFF
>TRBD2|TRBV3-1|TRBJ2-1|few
TGTGCCAGCAGCCAAGAGGGACTAGCGGGTACCTACAATGAGCAGTTCTTC
CASSQEGLAGTYNEQFF
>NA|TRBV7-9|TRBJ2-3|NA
TGTGCCAGCAGCTTGGGGGATGGGGACACAGATACGCAGTATTTT
CASSLGDGDTDTQYF
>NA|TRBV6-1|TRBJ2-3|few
TGTGCCAGCAGCGCCCGTTTCGTCCCAGATACGCAGTATTTT
CASSARFVPDTQYF
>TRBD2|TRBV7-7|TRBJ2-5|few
TGTGCCAGCAGCTTAGGGCTAGCGGAACGAGAGACCCAGTACTTC
CASSLGLAERETQYF
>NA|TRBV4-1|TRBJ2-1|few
TGCGCCAGCAGCCAAGATCTATCCCCCTGGCAGGGGCAGTTCTTC
CASSQDLSPWQGQFF
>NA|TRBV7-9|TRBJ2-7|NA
TGTGCCAGCAGCCGCCGGGACATCTCCTACGAGCAGTACTTC
CASSRRDISYEQYF
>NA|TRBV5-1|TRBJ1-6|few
TGCGCCAGCAGCTCGGGACCCCTGAAGAGCTCCTATAATTCACCCCTCCACTTT
CASSSGPLKSSYNSPLHF
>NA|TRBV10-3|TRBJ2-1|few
TGTGCCATCAGTGAGTCTGGGCTACTCCTCTCCTACAATGAGCAGTTCTTC
CAISESGLLLSYNEQFF